This TCR beta chain comes out of a study of cytomegalovirus exposure and HLA in healthy donors. A note on this clone: Antigen: not known.

Amplification used 60 Vbeta primers and 13 Jbeta primers. Profiled with immunoSEQ multiplex PCR; TCRdb holds only in-frame clones, not every one. The sample carries some 120,000 clones, about 79% recorded once. The germline V and J ends were trimmed by 8 bases and 0 bases, with 17 bases remaining between them. The CDR3 loop spans 15 amino acids. Germline lookup yields CDR1 WSHSY and CDR2 SAAADI. Study-wide points: The study found most TCR sequences rare, yet found some public TCRs in many donors. Links to common viral pathogens appeared, in a later analysis, for several of the most significant clusters. The presence/absence work took it that sequencing depth was about the same across donors.

J is TRBJ2-7 and V is TRBV10-2; tentative D call: TRBD2 (6 bases). This TCR came from a man aged 30-40 years in good health and CMV-seropositive. The sequenced material came from PBMCs. This CDR3 is CASLRRAESSYEQYF. The CDR3 DNA reads as TGCGCCAGCCTTAGGAGGGCGGAGTCCTCCTACGAGCAGTACTTC.